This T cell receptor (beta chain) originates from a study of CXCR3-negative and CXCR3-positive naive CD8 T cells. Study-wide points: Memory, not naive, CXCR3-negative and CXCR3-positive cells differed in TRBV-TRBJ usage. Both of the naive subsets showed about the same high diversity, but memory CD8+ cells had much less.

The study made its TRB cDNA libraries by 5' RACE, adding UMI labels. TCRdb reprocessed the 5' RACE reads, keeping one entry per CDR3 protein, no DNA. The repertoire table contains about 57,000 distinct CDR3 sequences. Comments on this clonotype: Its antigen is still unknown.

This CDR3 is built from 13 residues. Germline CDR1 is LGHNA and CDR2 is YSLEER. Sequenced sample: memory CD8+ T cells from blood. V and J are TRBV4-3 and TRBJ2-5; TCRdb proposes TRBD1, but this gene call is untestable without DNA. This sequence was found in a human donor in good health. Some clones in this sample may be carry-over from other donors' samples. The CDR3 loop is CASSQDRGETQYF.